The sequence of this T cell receptor (beta chain) was determined in a study of cytomegalovirus exposure and HLA in healthy donors. General study findings and limits: In a later analysis, across HLA loci, associated TCR counts were highest for DRB1, lowest for HLA-C.

Trimming pared 7 bases from V and 0 bases from J, leaving 13 bases between. CDR3 length: 15 amino acids. Germline V gene data show CDR1 as MDHEN and CDR2 as SYDVKM. Details on this clone: As yet, its antigen is unknown.

The study ran its PCR with 60 Vbeta and 13 Jbeta primers. Assay used: immunoSEQ multiplex PCR; TCRdb lists only in-frame clones, some missing. Found here are 210,000 or so clones, approximately 80% of them singletons; the top ten hold approximately 1.5%. This clonotype originated in a girl aged 5-17 years in good health and CMV-seronegative. The sequenced sample consisted of PBMCs. V gene TRBV28 combines with J gene TRBJ1-5; D remains ambiguous. In nucleotides, the CDR3 is TGTGCCAGCACTCCCGGTACCTTTAGCAATCAGCCCCAGCATTTT. Its translation is CASTPGTFSNQPQHF.